This T cell receptor (beta chain) comes out of a study of T cells in Graves' hyperthyroidism and ophthalmopathy. Germline CDR1 DFQATT, CDR2 SNEGSKA (reference sequence). The CDR3 spans 11 residues. The V end was cut by 4 bases, the J end by 13 bases, with 16 bases between. TCR beta CDR3 regions were amplified from RNA transcripts. An initial round of RT-PCR targeting the TCR CDR3 relied on the HTBI primer set. TCRdb independently ran MiXCR on the multiplex PCR reads; one entry per CDR3 protein. This table holds about 540,000 distinct CDR3 sequences, 46% found once. V and J are TRBV20-1 and TRBJ1-2, with D uncertain. This TCR derives from a woman aged 18 to 35 with Graves' hyperthyroidism. The sequenced sample was peripheral blood or thyroid tissue (not recorded which). The CDR3 DNA reads TGCAGTGCTAATGACAAGGCCTTGTGCACCTTC. Amino acids: CSANDKALCTF.